What follows describes a single T cell receptor (beta chain). The antigen remains undetermined. The sample is drawn from a study of shared clonotypes between healthy human individuals. About the research overall: Researchers assigned three CD4 naive, three CD4 memory, two CD8 naive and one CD8 memory plate to each donor. Whole-study results and caveats: Larger estimated richness was generally recorded for naive subsets relative to memory subsets.

The repertoire was sequenced with immunoSEQ multiplex PCR; TCRdb's copy has only in-frame clones and lacks some. This table holds roughly 1,500,000 clones, approximately 98.5% found once. The germline V gene has CDR1 SGHKS and CDR2 YYEKEE (reference sequence). The CDR3 covers 16 residues. Trimming cost V 3 bases and J 2 bases, with 16 bases left between them. The chain employs TRBV5-5 and TRBJ2-3; the D call may be TRBD1 or TRBD2 (5 bases each). The sequenced sample consisted of naive CD4+ T cells sorted from blood. Subset denoted: CD45RA+ positively selected. The TCR sequence derives from a young man in good health. CDR3 sequence (DNA): TGTGCCAGCAGCTCTGGACTTCGGGGCGACACAGATACGCAGTATTTT. This translates into CASSSGLRGDTDTQYF.